These 22 T cell receptor beta chains share one sample of origin, sequenced in a study of CD4 T cells in relation to SARS-CoV-2 and coronaviruses. Before the COVID-19 pandemic, during about 2010-2019, CD4+ T cells were taken from unexposed donors. Isolation of CD4+ T cells took place after approximately 11 days in culture. TCRdb's table, derived via immunoSEQ multiplex PCR, lists solely in-frame clones and lacks some. The table records around 25,000 clones, roughly 80% of them present only once. Antigen specificity for these receptors is unknown. Sequenced: CD4+ T cells from PBMCs, cultured in vitro. These receptors were obtained from a human donor in good health.

The rearrangement links TRBV2 to TRBJ1-1, with D uncertain. The germline V gene has CDR1 SNHLY and CDR2 FYNNEI. Trimming stripped 6 bases from V and 4 bases from J, with 21 bases between. CDR3 length: 16 amino acids. The CDR3 protein is CASSHMVNSLTTEAFF. The CDR3 DNA is TGTGCCAGCAGCCACATGGTCAACAGTCTGACCACTGAAGCTTTCTTT.

This clone appeared once. The chain couples TRBV28 to TRBJ2-3; D unclear. The ends were cut back, 4 bases at V and 9 bases at J, with 14 bases in the middle. Germline V gives CDR1 MDHEN, CDR2 SYDVKM. The CDR3 runs to 13 residues. The CDR3 sequence: CASSSPAIGTQYF. CDR3 in DNA: TGTGCCAGCAGTTCGCCCGCGATCGGAACGCAGTATTTT.

This clone has only a few counts. The rearrangement uses TRBV29-1 and TRBJ2-7; TRBD1 aligns across 11 bases. Germline V gene data show CDR1 as SQVTM and CDR2 as ANQGSEA. The CDR3 runs to 13 residues. V was clipped by 4 bases and J by 4 bases; unmatched bases: 3. For the CDR3, the DNA is TGCAGCGTTGGCGGACAGGGGGCTTACGAGCAGTACTTC. This translates into CSVGGQGAYEQYF.

The chain links TRBV18 to TRBJ1-2, with TRBD1 as a possible D gene (6 bases). V lost 0 bases to trimming and J lost 8 bases, with 16 bases between them. The germline V gene encodes CDR1 KGHSH and CDR2 LQKENI. This CDR3 is built from 15 residues. CDR3 region: CASSPPAGDESGYTF. CDR3 DNA: TGTGCCAGCTCACCACCGGCAGGGGATGAGAGCGGCTACACCTTC.

This chain's CDR3 is CASSLRSGGSYEQYF. The CDR3 DNA sequence: TGTGCCAGCAGCTTACGGTCAGGGGGGTCCTACGAGCAGTACTTC. V and J are TRBV7-2 and TRBJ2-7; weak D call: TRBD1 (7 bases). Germline CDR1 SGHTA, CDR2 FQGNSA. The CDR3 contains 15 residues. V was clipped by 2 bases and J by 1 base, with 12 bases between them.

V is TRBV5-1 and J is TRBJ2-7; D uncertain. CDR3 size: 12 residues. The V and J ends lost 1 base and 4 bases respectively, with 6 bases between them. Per the germline V gene, CDR1 is SGHRS and CDR2 is YFSETQ. Written as DNA, the CDR3 is TGCGCCAGCAGCTTGTCCCAGTACGAGCAGTACTTC. This sequence encodes CASSLSQYEQYF. Full variable domain (missing parts from reference TRBV5-1 and TRBJ2-7): KAGVTQTPRYLIKTRGQQVTLSCSPISGHRSVSWYQQTPGQGLQFLFEYFSETQRNKGNFPGRFSGRQFSNSRSEMNVSTLELGDSALYLCASSLSQYEQYFGPGTRLTVT.

The CDR3 here is CASSTRVTDTQYF. The DNA for the CDR3 is TGTGCCAGCAGTACCCGGGTTACAGATACGCAGTATTTT. V and J are TRBV6-4 and TRBJ2-3, with D unclear. Germline lookup yields CDR1 MRHNA and CDR2 SNTAGT. V dropped 5 bases and J dropped 3 bases, with 9 bases sitting between them. The CDR3 totals 13 residues.

The CDR3 protein is CASSSGRDSGANVLTF. The CDR3 nucleotides read TGTGCCAGCAGCTCCGGACGGGACTCTGGGGCCAACGTCCTGACTTTC. V is TRBV7-9 and J is TRBJ2-6; D perhaps matches TRBD2 (5 bases). Germline V gene lookup returns CDR1 SEHNR and CDR2 FQNEAQ (reference sequence). The V and J ends lost 4 bases and 0 bases respectively, with 10 bases between them. This CDR3 spans 16 amino acids.

The rearrangement uses TRBV6-5 and TRBJ2-7, with 13 bases matching TRBD2. J gave up 6 bases and V 5 bases, and 7 bases lay outside the gene matches. The germline CDR1 and CDR2 sequences are MNHEY and SVGAGI. CDR3 size: 15 residues. The CDR3 DNA follows: TGTGCCAGCAGTACGACTAGCGGGAGGATCACCGAGCAGTACTTC. Protein sequence: CASSTTSGRITEQYF.

The chain couples TRBV28 to TRBJ2-7; 10 nucleotides match TRBD2. This CDR3 has 14 residues. The germline V gene encodes CDR1 MDHEN and CDR2 SYDVKM. Losses at the gene ends were 5 bases for V and 2 bases for J; bases not matched to a gene: 3. Here the CDR3 DNA reads TGTGCCAGCAGTGTTAGCGGGAGGCCCTACGAGCAGTACTTC. It yields the protein CASSVSGRPYEQYF.

This rearrangement joins TRBV30 to TRBJ2-7; TRBD2 is a possible D gene (5 bases). The germline CDR1 and CDR2 sequences are GTSNPN and SVGIG (reference sequence). V was shortened by 2 bases and J by 3 bases, with 17 bases between the two germline ends. CDR3 length: 15 residues. In DNA form, the CDR3 reads TGTGCCTGGAGTCTAGGTGGGAGTTACGACTACGAGCAGTACTTC. Protein sequence: CAWSLGGSYDYEQYF.

J is TRBJ1-6 and V is TRBV9; 8 bases agree with TRBD1. V lost 3 bases, J lost 9 bases, and 11 bases stayed unmatched. The CDR3 covers 16 residues. Germline loops: CDR1 SGDLS, CDR2 YYNGEE. The DNA of the CDR3 is TGTGCCAGCAGCGCGGGCCCCACAGGGGGAGGTTCACCCCTCCACTTT. It specifies CASSAGPTGGGSPLHF.

This chain links TRBV6-6 with TRBJ2-4; no reliable D call. The CDR3 contains 15 residues. From germline, CDR1 is MNHNY and CDR2 SVGAGI (reference sequence). V gave up 6 bases and J gave up 0 bases, with 12 bases separating them. CDR3 residues: CASREDTGAKNIQYF. CDR3 DNA sequence: TGTGCCAGCAGGGAAGACACCGGAGCCAAAAACATTCAGTACTTC.

The chain uses TRBV27 and TRBJ2-7, with TRBD2 identical over 7 bases. CDR1 is MNHEY, CDR2 SMNVEV, per germline (reference sequence). CDR3 length: 14 amino acids. The junction had 5 bases not matched to a gene; V was cut back by 3 bases and J by 3 bases. The CDR3 sequence: CASSFGGGGYEQYF. The CDR3 nucleotides read TGTGCCAGCAGTTTCGGCGGCGGGGGCTACGAGCAGTACTTC.

The chain uses TRBV5-6 and TRBJ1-2; unclear D gene. This CDR3 region has 15 residues. In germline, CDR1 is SGHDT, CDR2 YYEEEE. V was trimmed by 0 bases and J by 0 bases, leaving 9 bases between them. The CDR3 is CASSLGPGANYGYTF. The CDR3 DNA is TGTGCCAGCAGCTTGGGACCGGGCGCTAACTATGGCTACACCTTC.

V gene TRBV15 combines with J gene TRBJ2-1, with D uncertain. The V end was cut by 0 bases, the J end by 5 bases, with 11 bases between. Germline V gene data show CDR1 as LNHNV and CDR2 as YYDKDF (reference sequence). This CDR3 has 15 amino acids. The CDR3 protein is CATSRDDRSNNEQFF. The CDR3 nucleotides read TGTGCCACCAGCAGAGATGATCGTTCAAACAATGAGCAGTTCTTC.

The V call is TRBV25-1, the J call TRBJ2-1, with 12 bases matching TRBD2. The CDR3 covers 15 residues. V lost 3 bases, J lost 6 bases, and 3 bases stayed unmatched. Germline values: CDR1 MGHDK, CDR2 SYGVNS. The CDR3 reads CASSDSSGRANEQFF. CDR3 in DNA: TGTGCCAGCAGTGACTCTAGCGGGAGGGCCAATGAGCAGTTCTTC.

This chain links TRBV5-1 with TRBJ1-4; possible D gene TRBD1, 5 bases. The CDR3 loop spans 15 amino acids. Germline-derived CDR1 and CDR2 are SGHRS and YFSETQ. The V gene lost 3 bases and the J gene lost 2 bases, with 11 bases spanning the gap. CDR3 sequence (DNA): TGCGCCAGCAGCTCCGAGGGGACGACTAATGAAAAACTGTTTTTT. It specifies CASSSEGTTNEKLFF.

This clone was seen a few times. The chain joins TRBV2 to TRBJ2-6; weak D call: TRBD2 (5 bases). This CDR3 has 15 amino acids. V lost 5 bases, J lost 3 bases, and 11 bases lay in between. CDR1 is SNHLY and CDR2 is FYNNEI in the germline V gene. The CDR3 coding sequence is TGTGCCAGCAGTCTACTCGGAGGTGGGGCCAACGTCCTGACTTTC. It is translated as CASSLLGGGANVLTF.

The chain joins TRBV3-1 (or the pseudogene TRBV3-2) to TRBJ2-2; 12 positions match TRBD2. The CDR3 is 18 residues long. J was trimmed by 7 bases and V by 1 base; bases with no gene match: 10. Germline values: CDR1 LGHDT, CDR2 YNNKEL (reference sequence). DNA for the CDR3: TGTGCCAGCAGCCAAGGGACTAGCGGGGCTAGATCCGGCGGGGAGCTGTTTTTT. Its translation is CASSQGTSGARSGGELFF.

This clone appeared a single time. The V call is TRBV5-1, the J call TRBJ1-1; a possible D gene is TRBD1 (5 bases). The V end lost 4 bases, the J end lost 2 bases, and 12 bases lay between the germline ends. The germline CDR1 and CDR2 sequences are SGHRS and YFSETQ. The CDR3 sequence is 14 residues long. The CDR3 sequence: CASSLLTDNTEAFF. In DNA, the CDR3 is TGCGCCAGCAGCCTGTTGACAGATAACACTGAAGCTTTCTTT.

This chain links TRBV6-5 with TRBJ1-5; the D is unclear. Germline CDR1 reads MNHEY; CDR2 reads SVGAGI. Trimming took 2 bases from V and 4 from J, leaving 9 bases between them. The CDR3 has 14 amino acids. CDR3 loop: CASSYGPFNQPQHF. CDR3 nucleotides: TGTGCCAGCAGTTACGGCCCCTTTAATCAGCCCCAGCATTTT.